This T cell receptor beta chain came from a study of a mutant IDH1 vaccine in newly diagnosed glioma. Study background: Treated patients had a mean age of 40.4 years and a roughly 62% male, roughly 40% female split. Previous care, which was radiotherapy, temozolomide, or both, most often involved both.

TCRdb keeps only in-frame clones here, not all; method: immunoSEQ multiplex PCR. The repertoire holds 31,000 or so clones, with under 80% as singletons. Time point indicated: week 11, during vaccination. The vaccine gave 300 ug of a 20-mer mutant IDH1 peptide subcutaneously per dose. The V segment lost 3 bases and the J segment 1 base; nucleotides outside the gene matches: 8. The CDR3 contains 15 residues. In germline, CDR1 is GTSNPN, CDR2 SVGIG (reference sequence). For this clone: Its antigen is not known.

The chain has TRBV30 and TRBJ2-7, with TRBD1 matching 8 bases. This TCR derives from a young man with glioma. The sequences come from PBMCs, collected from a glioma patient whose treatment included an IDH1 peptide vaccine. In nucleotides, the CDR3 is TGTGCCTGGAGCACGGACAGGGCGGAATCCTACGAGCAGTACTTC. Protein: CAWSTDRAESYEQYF.